This T cell receptor (beta chain) derives from a study of T cells after yellow fever vaccination. Study results and caveats: FACS-sorted repertoires could harbor abundant contaminating bulk-population clonotypes. Booster sampling recovered most clones from primary vaccination (under 98% CD4, 80% to 90% CD8). Among all clonotypes, a small share was observed in both CD4 and CD8 compartments.

TCRdb passed the 5' RACE reads through MiXCR, listing each CDR3 protein once. The sample contains about 320,000 distinct CDR3 sequences, around 4.4% of which appear only once. Of note for this clonotype: Antigen: not known. One junction end does not reproduce the germline sequence, and a read error may be involved.

Germline loops: CDR1 LGHDT, CDR2 YNNKEL (reference sequence). CDR3 length: 15 amino acids. The chain uses TRBV3-1 and TRBJ1-1; 7 positions match TRBD1. The TCR sequence derives from a man younger than 35 who received the YFV17D yellow fever vaccine. This sample comprised PBMCs, obtained 15 days after the yellow fever booster vaccination. Here the CDR3 reads CASRQEQGWDTEAFF. The CDR3 DNA sequence: TGTGCCAGCAGGCAAGAACAGGGGTGGGACACTGAAGCTTTCTTT.